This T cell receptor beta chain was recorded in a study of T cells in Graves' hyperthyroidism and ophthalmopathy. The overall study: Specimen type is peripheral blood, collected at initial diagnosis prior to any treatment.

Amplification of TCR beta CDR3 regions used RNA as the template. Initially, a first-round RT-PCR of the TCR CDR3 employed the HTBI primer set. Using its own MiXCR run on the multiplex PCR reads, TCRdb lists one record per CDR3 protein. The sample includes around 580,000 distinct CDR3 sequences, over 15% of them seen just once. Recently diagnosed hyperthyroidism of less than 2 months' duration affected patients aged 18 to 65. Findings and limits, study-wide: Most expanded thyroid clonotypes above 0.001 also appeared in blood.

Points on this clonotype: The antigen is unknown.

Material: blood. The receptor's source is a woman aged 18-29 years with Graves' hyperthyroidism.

CDR3: CSVERQGYGGYTF. The CDR3, as DNA: TGCAGCGTTGAAAGACAGGGCTATGGAGGCTACACCTTC. The chain joins TRBV29-1 to TRBJ1-2; 7 positions match TRBD1. The CDR3 extends over 13 amino acids. CDR1 SQVTM and CDR2 ANQGSEA come from the germline V gene. Trimming at V came to 2 bases and at J to 8 bases, leaving 8 bases not matched to a gene. Complete variable domain (other parts from reference TRBV29-1 and TRBJ1-2): SAVISQKPSRDICQRGTSLTIQCQVDSQVTMMFWYRQQPGQSLTLIATANQGSEATYESGFVIDKFPISRPNLTFSTLTVSNMSPEDSSIYLCSVERQGYGGYTFGSGTRLTVV.